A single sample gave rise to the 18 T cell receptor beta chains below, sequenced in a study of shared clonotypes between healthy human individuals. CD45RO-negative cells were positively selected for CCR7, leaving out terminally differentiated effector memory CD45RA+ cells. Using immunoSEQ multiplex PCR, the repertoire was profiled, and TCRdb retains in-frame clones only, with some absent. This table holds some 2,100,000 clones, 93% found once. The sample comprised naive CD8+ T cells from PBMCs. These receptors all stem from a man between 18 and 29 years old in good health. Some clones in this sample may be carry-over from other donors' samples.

The CDR3 here is CASSNMRGGVTDTQYF. The DNA for the CDR3 is TGTGCCAGCAGCAACATGCGGGGAGGAGTCACAGATACGCAGTATTTT. The V call is TRBV27, the J call TRBJ2-3; tentatively, D is TRBD2 (6 bases). CDR3 length equals 16 residues. Germline lookup yields CDR1 MNHEY and CDR2 SMNVEV (reference sequence). The V end was cut by 6 bases, the J end by 2 bases, with 18 bases between.

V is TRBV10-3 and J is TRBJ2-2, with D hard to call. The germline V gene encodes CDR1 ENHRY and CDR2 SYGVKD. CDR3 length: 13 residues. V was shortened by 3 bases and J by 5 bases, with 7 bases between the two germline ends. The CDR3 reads CAISEVGTGELFF. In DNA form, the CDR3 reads TGTGCCATCAGTGAAGTGGGGACCGGGGAGCTGTTTTTT.

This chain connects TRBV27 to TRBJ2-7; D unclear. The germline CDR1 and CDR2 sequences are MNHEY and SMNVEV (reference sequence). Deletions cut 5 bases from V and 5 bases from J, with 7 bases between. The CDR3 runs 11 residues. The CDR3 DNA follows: TGTGCCAGCAGTATAGGTAACGAGCAGTACTTC. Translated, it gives CASSIGNEQYF.

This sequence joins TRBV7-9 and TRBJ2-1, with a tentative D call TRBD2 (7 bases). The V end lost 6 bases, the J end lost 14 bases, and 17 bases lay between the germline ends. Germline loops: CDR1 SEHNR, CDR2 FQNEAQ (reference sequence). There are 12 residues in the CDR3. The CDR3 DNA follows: TGTGCCAGCAGTTTCGGGGAGGGGGAGGAGTTCTTC. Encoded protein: CASSFGEGEEFF.

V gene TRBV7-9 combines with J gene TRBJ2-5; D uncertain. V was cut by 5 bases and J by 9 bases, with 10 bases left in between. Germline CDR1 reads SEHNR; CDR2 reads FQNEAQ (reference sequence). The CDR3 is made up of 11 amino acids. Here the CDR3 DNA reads TGTGCCAGCAGCCCGCAAGTGGCCCAGTACTTC. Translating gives CASSPQVAQYF.

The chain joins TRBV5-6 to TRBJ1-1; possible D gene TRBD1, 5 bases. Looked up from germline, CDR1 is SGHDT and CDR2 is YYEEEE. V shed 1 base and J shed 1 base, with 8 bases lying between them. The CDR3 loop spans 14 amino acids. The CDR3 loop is CASSLTGGNTEAFF. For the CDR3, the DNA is TGTGCCAGCAGCTTGACAGGCGGGAACACTGAAGCTTTCTTT.

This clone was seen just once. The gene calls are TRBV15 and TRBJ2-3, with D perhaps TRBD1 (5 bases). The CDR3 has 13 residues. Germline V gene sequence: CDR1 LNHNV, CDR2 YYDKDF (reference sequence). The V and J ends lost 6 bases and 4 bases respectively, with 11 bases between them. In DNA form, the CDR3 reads TGTGCCACCAGTCGGAGACAGCCAGATACGCAGTATTTT. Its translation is CATSRRQPDTQYF. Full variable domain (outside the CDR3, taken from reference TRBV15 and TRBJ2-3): DAMVIQNPRYQVTQFGKPVTLSCSQTLNHNVMYWYQQKSSQAPKLLFHYYDKDFNNEADTPDNFQSRRPNTSFCFLDIRSPGLGDTAMYLCATSRRQPDTQYFGPGTRLTVL.

The CDR3 region is CASSLSSVGLAGGAGELFF. Here the CDR3 DNA reads TGTGCCAGCAGCCTCTCTTCAGTAGGACTAGCGGGAGGGGCCGGGGAGCTGTTTTTT. The rearrangement uses TRBV7-9 and TRBJ2-2; 15 bases map to TRBD2. V shed 5 bases, J shed 6 bases, and the junction held 13 bases outside the gene matches. This CDR3 has 19 amino acids. The germline V gene has CDR1 SEHNR and CDR2 FQNEAQ (reference sequence).

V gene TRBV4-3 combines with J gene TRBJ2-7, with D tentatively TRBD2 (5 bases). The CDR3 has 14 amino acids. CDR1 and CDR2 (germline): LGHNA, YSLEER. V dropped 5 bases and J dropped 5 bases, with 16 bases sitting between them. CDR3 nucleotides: TGCGCCAGCAGCGCGCGGGTTGCGACACACGAGCAGTACTTC. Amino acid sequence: CASSARVATHEQYF.

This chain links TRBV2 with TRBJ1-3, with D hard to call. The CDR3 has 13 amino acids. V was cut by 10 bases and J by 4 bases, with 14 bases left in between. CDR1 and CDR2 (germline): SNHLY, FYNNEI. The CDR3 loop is CATETTEGNTIYF. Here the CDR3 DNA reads TGTGCCACCGAGACGACGGAAGGAAACACCATATATTTT.

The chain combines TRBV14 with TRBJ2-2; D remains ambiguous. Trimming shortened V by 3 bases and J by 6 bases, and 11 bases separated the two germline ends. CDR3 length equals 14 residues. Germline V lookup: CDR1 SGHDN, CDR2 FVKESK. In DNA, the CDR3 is TGTGCCAGCAGCCACCCCGAATCGCCCGGGGAGCTGTTTTTT. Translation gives CASSHPESPGELFF.

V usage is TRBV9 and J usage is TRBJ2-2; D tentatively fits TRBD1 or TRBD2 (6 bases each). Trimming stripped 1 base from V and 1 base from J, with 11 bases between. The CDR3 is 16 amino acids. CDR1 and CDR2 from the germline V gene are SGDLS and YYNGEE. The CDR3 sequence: CASSVSGAVNTGELFF. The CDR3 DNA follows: TGTGCCAGCAGCGTATCGGGGGCCGTGAACACCGGGGAGCTGTTTTTT.

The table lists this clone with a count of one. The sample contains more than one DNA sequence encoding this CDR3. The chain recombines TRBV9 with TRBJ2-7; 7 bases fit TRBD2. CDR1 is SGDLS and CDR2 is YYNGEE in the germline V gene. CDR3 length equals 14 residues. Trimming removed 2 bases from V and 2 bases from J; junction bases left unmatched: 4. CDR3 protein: CASSVAAGAYEQYF. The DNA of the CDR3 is TGTGCCAGCAGCGTCGCGGCGGGAGCCTACGAGCAGTACTTC.

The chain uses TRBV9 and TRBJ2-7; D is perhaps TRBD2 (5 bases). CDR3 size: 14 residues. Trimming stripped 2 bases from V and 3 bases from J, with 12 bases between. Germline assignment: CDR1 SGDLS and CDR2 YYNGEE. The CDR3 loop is CASSVAPEGYEQYF. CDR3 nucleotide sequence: TGTGCCAGCAGCGTTGCGCCCGAGGGCTACGAGCAGTACTTC.

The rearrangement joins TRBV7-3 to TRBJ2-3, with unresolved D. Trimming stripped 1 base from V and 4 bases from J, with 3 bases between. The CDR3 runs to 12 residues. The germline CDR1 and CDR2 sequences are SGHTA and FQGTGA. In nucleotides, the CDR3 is TGTGCCAGCAGCTTAAGGGCAGATACGCAGTATTTT. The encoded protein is CASSLRADTQYF.

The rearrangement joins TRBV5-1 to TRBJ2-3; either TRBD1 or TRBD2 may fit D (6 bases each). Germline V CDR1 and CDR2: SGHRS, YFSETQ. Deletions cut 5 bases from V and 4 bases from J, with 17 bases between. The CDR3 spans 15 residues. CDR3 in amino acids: CASSDRGPNADTQYF. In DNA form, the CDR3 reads TGCGCCAGCAGTGATCGGGGGCCGAACGCAGATACGCAGTATTTT.

This chain's CDR3 is CATKEGGNEQFF. CDR3 DNA sequence: TGTGCCACCAAAGAGGGCGGCAATGAGCAGTTCTTC. The genes are TRBV10-3 and TRBJ2-1; tentative D call: TRBD2 (5 bases). CDR1 and CDR2 from the germline V gene are ENHRY and SYGVKD. The CDR3 has 12 amino acids. V lost 10 bases, J lost 6 bases, and 13 bases lay in between.

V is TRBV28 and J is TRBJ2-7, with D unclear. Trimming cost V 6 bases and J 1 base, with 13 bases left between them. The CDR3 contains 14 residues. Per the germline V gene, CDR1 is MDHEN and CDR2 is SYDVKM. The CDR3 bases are TGTGCCAGCAGCGCCGCGCAGACTTCCTACGAGCAGTACTTC. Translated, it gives CASSAAQTSYEQYF.